Sequencing of this TCR beta chain was carried out in a study of cytomegalovirus exposure and HLA in healthy donors. Study observations and caveats: The dataset shows that most TCR sequences were rare, while some public TCRs occurred in many donors.

The study ran its PCR with 60 Vbeta and 13 Jbeta primers. Assay used: immunoSEQ multiplex PCR; TCRdb lists only in-frame clones, some missing. The table lists approximately 82,000 clones, about three fifths of them singletons. This clone was seen a few times. Its matching antigen is unknown. The junction shows a germline mismatch at one end, possibly a read error. CDR1 is SGHNT and CDR2 is YYREEE in the germline V gene (reference sequence). There are 16 residues in the CDR3. Sequenced material: PBMCs. This chain joins TRBV5-4 and TRBJ2-3; 10 nucleotides match TRBD2. This receptor was taken from a woman in her 30s in good health and CMV-seropositive. In DNA, the CDR3 is TGCGCCAGCAGCCAATCGCAGCGGGGGGGCATGGATACGCAGTATTTT. Translated: CASSQSQRGGMDTQYF.